These T cell receptor beta chains were read from a single sample in a study of OX40 agonist ivuxolimab in advanced cancers. Method: immunoSEQ multiplex PCR; TCRdb's copy keeps in-frame clones and lacks some. The sample gives 90,000 or so clones, 90% to 95% of which show up once; approximately 0.81% is in the top ten. Sequenced here: CD4+ or CD8+ T cells sorted from blood, sampled in a trial of the OX40 agonist ivuxolimab. These receptors came from an adult with an advanced solid tumor such as melanoma, head and neck, liver or kidney cancer. Each CDR3 is given with its conserved first and last residue. A D gene is named only where the DNA matches it firmly.

.	TRBJ2-2	TRBV2	CASRDPRNTGELFF	TGTGCCAGCAGAGATCCGAGGAACACCGGGGAGCTGTTTTTT
.	TRBJ2-3	TRBV28	CASNRLHTQYF	TGTGCCAGCAACCGACTTCATACGCAGTATTTT
TRBD2	TRBJ2-3	TRBV6-4	CASRLGGAGGLTDTQYF	TGTGCCAGCAGGCTAGGTGGGGCGGGAGGCCTCACAGATACGCAGTATTTT
.	TRBJ2-7	TRBV10-3	CAIRQGGEQYF	TGTGCCATACGCCAGGGAGGCGAGCAGTACTTC
TRBD2	TRBJ2-1	TRBV7-9	CASSPRLAGGRGEQFF	TGTGCCAGCAGCCCCCGACTAGCGGGAGGTAGAGGTGAGCAGTTCTTC
.	TRBJ1-5	TRBV5-8	CASSLAGLRNQPQHF	TGTGCCAGCAGCTTGGCGGGACTACGCAATCAGCCCCAGCATTTT
TRBD2	TRBJ2-7	TRBV2	CASSRLAVAYEQYF	TGTGCCAGCAGTAGACTAGCGGTAGCCTACGAGCAGTACTTC
TRBD2	TRBJ2-3	TRBV7-3	CASSPGLAGGTDTQYF	TGTGCCAGCAGCCCGGGACTAGCGGGAGGTACAGATACGCAGTATTTT
TRBD2	TRBJ2-1	TRBV7-9	CASSLRGLAGAEFF	TGTGCCAGCAGCTTACGTGGACTAGCGGGAGCGGAGTTCTTC
TRBD2	TRBJ2-2	TRBV10-3	CAIRDGAGGPDTGELFF	TGTGCCATCAGGGATGGGGCGGGAGGGCCGGACACCGGGGAGCTGTTTTTT
TRBD1	TRBJ2-7	TRBV15	CATRPNRDRPLEQYF	TGTGCCACCAGACCTAACCGGGACAGGCCCCTGGAGCAGTACTTC